This T cell receptor (beta chain) was identified during a study of blood T cell repertoires in COVID-19. This table comes from immunoSEQ multiplex PCR, and its TCRdb copy is limited to in-frame clones, with some not included. The profile shows fewer than 250,000 clones, over 75% of them singletons. The V gene's germline CDR1 is SGHTA and CDR2 FQGNSA. The ends were cut back, 2 bases at V and 8 bases at J, with 21 bases in the middle. The CDR3 runs 17 residues. V gene TRBV7-2 combines with J gene TRBJ1-4, with D hard to call. The sequenced sample was peripheral blood. The receptor was isolated from a middle-aged woman with acute or convalescent COVID-19. The CDR3 nucleotides read TGTGCCAGCAGCTTAAGAGGGAGAGGGCCTCACGAGGAAAAACTGTTTTTT. It translates to CASSLRGRGPHEEKLFF.